The next 21 T cell receptor beta chains were all read from a single sample in a study of blood T cell repertoires in COVID-19. Some clones are missing from TCRdb's copy, which holds only in-frame ones; the method was immunoSEQ multiplex PCR. The table includes about 310,000 clones, approximately 86% detected once. The source material was peripheral blood. Receptors were obtained from an older man with acute or convalescent COVID-19.

The V and J genes are TRBV6-2 or TRBV6-3 and TRBJ2-3; TRBD2 might be the D (5 bases). Germline V gene sequence: CDR1 MNHEY, CDR2 SVGEGT. V was trimmed by 2 bases and J by 0 bases, leaving 24 bases between them. The CDR3 is made up of 20 amino acids. For the CDR3, the DNA is TGTGCCAGCAGTTACCCTTCTCGGCGGGCAGGAAAGCTTAGCACAGATACGCAGTATTTT. Its protein product is CASSYPSRRAGKLSTDTQYF.

This clone has a handful of counts. The CDR3 coding sequence is TGTGCCAGCAGTTGGCGCGGGAGTGGCACAGATACGCAGTATTTT. It specifies CASSWRGSGTDTQYF. This rearrangement joins TRBV6-2 or TRBV6-3 to TRBJ2-3; 7 nucleotides agree with TRBD2. The CDR3 loop spans 15 amino acids. J gave up 1 base and V 4 bases, and 5 bases lay outside the gene matches. Germline CDR1 MNHEY, CDR2 SVGEGT.

The chain joins TRBV2 to TRBJ2-1; D uncertain. This CDR3 has 14 amino acids. Germline CDR1 and CDR2: SNHLY and FYNNEI. Between the trimmed V and J ends, which lost 1 base and 3 bases, there was a span of 7 bases. The CDR3 sequence is CASSEGANYNEQFF. CDR3 DNA sequence: TGTGCCAGCAGTGAAGGGGCAAACTACAATGAGCAGTTCTTC.

The genes are TRBV7-9 and TRBJ2-2; maybe TRBD1 (6 bases). The length of the CDR3 is 14 residues. Deletions cut 5 bases from V and 1 base from J, with 8 bases between. Looked up from germline, CDR1 is SEHNR and CDR2 is FQNEAQ (reference sequence). The CDR3 reads CASSPGQNTGELFF. For the CDR3, the DNA is TGTGCCAGCAGCCCGGGACAGAACACCGGGGAGCTGTTTTTT.

This sequence joins TRBV9 and TRBJ2-2, with D uncertain. This CDR3 is 15 amino acids long. Germline CDR1 SGDLS, CDR2 YYNGEE. Trimming took 0 bases from V and 0 from J, leaving 6 bases between them. The CDR3 here is CASSVGVSNTGELFF. The CDR3 DNA follows: TGTGCCAGCAGCGTAGGCGTCTCGAACACCGGGGAGCTGTTTTTT.

CDR3 DNA: TGTGCCAGCAGTTACCCCGCGGGAGGTTACAATGAGCAGTTCTTC. Translated, it gives CASSYPAGGYNEQFF. J is TRBJ2-1 and V is TRBV6-6; 8 nucleotides line up with TRBD2. J gave up 4 bases and V 2 bases, and 4 bases lay outside the gene matches. This CDR3 has 15 residues. Germline-derived CDR1 and CDR2 are MNHNY and SVGAGI (reference sequence).

The chain joins TRBV6-1 to TRBJ1-2; 8 bases agree with TRBD1. The CDR3 is 16 amino acids. V shed 4 bases, J shed 2 bases, and the junction held 9 bases outside the gene matches. In germline, CDR1 is MNHNS, CDR2 SASEGT. As DNA, the CDR3 is TGTGCCAGCAGTGGACAGGGGCGGCGGCCAAACTATGGCTACACCTTC. Amino acids: CASSGQGRRPNYGYTF.

This clone was counted a few times. The genes are TRBV5-1 and TRBJ1-6, with 7 bases fitting TRBD1. The CDR3 has 14 amino acids. CDR1 and CDR2 from the germline V gene are SGHRS and YFSETQ. Germline trimming cut 2 bases from V and 9 bases from J; bases unmatched to any gene: 5. The CDR3 region has the DNA TGCGCCAGCAGCTTTTCAGGGGGAGGTTCACCCCTCCACTTT. It codes for CASSFSGGGSPLHF.

The chain has TRBV3-1 (or the pseudogene TRBV3-2) and TRBJ1-5; perhaps TRBD1 as D (5 bases). Germline lookup yields CDR1 LGHDT and CDR2 YNNKEL (reference sequence). There are 16 residues in the CDR3. With 1 base removed from V and 4 bases from J, the gap between germline ends came to 14 bases. This chain's CDR3 is CASSQGQAGINQPQHF. The CDR3 DNA reads TGTGCCAGCAGCCAAGGTCAGGCAGGGATAAATCAGCCCCAGCATTTT.

Here the CDR3 DNA reads TGTGCCAGCAGCGGCACAGGGGCAACTAATGAAAAACTGTTTTTT. Translation: CASSGTGATNEKLFF. The chain has TRBV9 and TRBJ1-4, with TRBD1 identical over 7 bases. Trimming took 3 bases from V and 0 from J; bases not matched to a gene: 2. The CDR3 extends over 15 amino acids. The germline CDR1 and CDR2 sequences are SGDLS and YYNGEE.

V usage is TRBV7-2 and J usage is TRBJ2-7; 8 bases match TRBD2. Per germline, CDR1 SGHTA and CDR2 FQGNSA. Germline trimming cut 5 bases from V and 4 bases from J; bases unmatched to any gene: 10. The CDR3 sequence is 15 residues long. The CDR3 DNA reads TGTGCCAGCAGCATAAGAGCGGGGGCCTTATACGAGCAGTACTTC. Its translation: CASSIRAGALYEQYF.

This rearrangement joins TRBV29-1 to TRBJ1-2; tentatively, D is TRBD1 (6 bases). The CDR3 is made up of 14 amino acids. The germline CDR1 and CDR2 sequences are SQVTM and ANQGSEA. The V and J ends lost 7 bases and 5 bases respectively, with 20 bases between them. Written as DNA, the CDR3 is TGCAGCGCCGAGCGAGGGGGGGACATATATGGCTACACCTTC. Amino acid sequence: CSAERGGDIYGYTF.

This sequence joins TRBV7-8 and TRBJ1-1; TRBD1 agrees at 9 bases. The CDR3 extends over 14 amino acids. Germline-derived CDR1 and CDR2 are SGHVS and FQNEAQ. V gave up 6 bases and J gave up 6 bases; unmatched junction bases: 8. The CDR3 coding sequence is TGTGCCAGCAGACGGGGGGACAGGGCCGCTGAAGCTTTCTTT. Protein: CASRRGDRAAEAFF.

The chain combines TRBV25-1 with TRBJ2-2; D perhaps matches TRBD1 (5 bases). Between the trimmed V and J ends, which lost 0 bases and 6 bases, there was a span of 11 bases. CDR1 is MGHDK, CDR2 SYGVNS, per germline. CDR3 length: 15 residues. Here the CDR3 reads CASSEYKGAPGELFF. The CDR3 DNA reads TGTGCCAGCAGTGAATATAAAGGGGCCCCCGGGGAGCTGTTTTTT.

The chain employs TRBV6-5 and TRBJ1-2, with TRBD1 as a possible D gene (6 bases). CDR3 length: 12 amino acids. Trimming removed 3 bases at V and 8 bases at J, with 10 bases between. The germline V gene encodes CDR1 MNHEY and CDR2 SVGAGI. The CDR3 sequence: CASSYSDRGYTF. The CDR3 DNA is TGTGCCAGCAGTTATTCTGACAGGGGCTACACCTTC.

The chain carries TRBV5-4 and TRBJ2-4, with 8 positions matching TRBD2. The germline V gene encodes CDR1 SGHNT and CDR2 YYREEE (reference sequence). CDR3 size: 14 residues. J was trimmed by 6 bases and V by 2 bases; bases with no gene match: 4. CDR3 in DNA: TGTGCCAGCAGCTTTAACCGGGAGGGAAACATTCAGTACTTC. It specifies CASSFNREGNIQYF.

DNA of the CDR3: TGCGCCAGCAGCTTGGGGCGGGATTGGGGGAACACTGAAGCTTTCTTT. Translation: CASSLGRDWGNTEAFF. The chain links TRBV5-1 to TRBJ1-1; D uncertain. CDR3 length: 16 amino acids. V was shortened by 0 bases and J by 1 base, with 13 bases between the two germline ends. Germline CDR1 is SGHRS and CDR2 is YFSETQ.

V is TRBV9 and J is TRBJ1-4, with 7 nucleotides matching TRBD1. J was trimmed by 2 bases and V by 6 bases; bases with no gene match: 7. Germline V CDR1 and CDR2: SGDLS, YYNGEE. The CDR3 is 15 amino acids. The CDR3 reads CASNRQGGTNEKLFF. The CDR3 nucleotides read TGTGCCAGCAACCGACAGGGAGGTACTAATGAAAAACTGTTTTTT.

This clone appeared a single time. The chain recombines TRBV7-2 with TRBJ1-5, with a tentative D call TRBD1 (5 bases). This CDR3 is 14 amino acids long. Looked up from germline, CDR1 is SGHTA and CDR2 is FQGNSA. V lost 5 bases, J lost 7 bases, and 15 bases lay in between. This CDR3 reads CASSPTGGKQPQHF. Written as DNA, the CDR3 is TGTGCCAGCAGCCCAACGGGGGGGAAACAGCCCCAGCATTTT.

This chain joins TRBV3-1 (or the pseudogene TRBV3-2) and TRBJ1-2; maybe TRBD1 (6 bases). The CDR3 loop spans 14 amino acids. Trimming pared 2 bases from V and 4 bases from J, leaving 11 bases between. Germline values: CDR1 LGHDT, CDR2 YNNKEL (reference sequence). In nucleotides, the CDR3 is TGTGCCAGCAGCCAATCACAGGGAACCTATGGCTACACCTTC. It specifies CASSQSQGTYGYTF.

The chain has TRBV10-3 and TRBJ2-6; D unclear. The germline V gene has CDR1 ENHRY and CDR2 SYGVKD. The CDR3 is made up of 15 amino acids. Trimming removed 3 bases at V and 0 bases at J, with 6 bases between. CDR3 nucleotides: TGTGCCATCAGTGATCCAGGCTCTGGGGCCAACGTCCTGACTTTC. Translating gives CAISDPGSGANVLTF.